This passage covers 27 T cell receptor beta chains from one sample sequenced in a study of CD8 T cells in Susac syndrome. When the RNA was reverse transcribed, random hexamers were used with an input of roughly 0.45 to 1 ug. A single record per CDR3 protein comes from TCRdb applying MiXCR to the immunoSEQ multiplex PCR reads. This table has approximately 130,000 distinct CDR3 sequences, under 95% appearing once. The specimen was CD8+ T cells from PBMCs. These receptor sequences come from a human donor with multiple sclerosis.

The chain links TRBV7-2 to TRBJ2-2; no definite D call. The V and J ends lost 7 bases and 4 bases respectively, with 13 bases between them. The CDR3 is 14 residues long. Germline V gene data show CDR1 as SGHTA and CDR2 as FQGNSA. The DNA for the CDR3 is TGTGCCAGCACCGCTGGCGCTTCCACCGGGGAGCTGTTTTTT. Its protein product is CASTAGASTGELFF.

The gene calls are TRBV13 and TRBJ1-1, with D perhaps TRBD1 (5 bases). Germline V gives CDR1 PRHDT, CDR2 FYEKMQ (reference sequence). Trimming left V 2 bases short and J 6 bases short, with 16 bases between. The CDR3 sequence is 15 residues long. CDR3 in DNA: TGTGCCAGCAGCTTAAGGGGCTCACTGGACGCTGAAGCTTTCTTT. Translating gives CASSLRGSLDAEAFF.

The V and J genes are TRBV29-1 and TRBJ1-2; D is unresolved. Trimming stripped 4 bases from V and 0 bases from J, with 6 bases between. The germline gives CDR1 SQVTM, CDR2 ANQGSEA. This CDR3 is built from 12 residues. CDR3 sequence reads: CSVADANYGYTF. CDR3 DNA sequence: TGCAGCGTTGCCGACGCTAACTATGGCTACACCTTC.

The chain employs TRBV9 and TRBJ1-4, with unresolved D. There are 15 residues in the CDR3. Trimming took off 0 bases at V and 4 bases at J, with 10 bases between the two ends. The germline CDR1 and CDR2 sequences are SGDLS and YYNGEE. CDR3 in amino acids: CASSVEGSFNEKLFF. Written as DNA, the CDR3 is TGTGCCAGCAGCGTAGAGGGCAGCTTTAATGAAAAACTGTTTTTT.

This clonotype was recorded only once. The chain joins TRBV5-4 to TRBJ2-2; the match to TRBD2 covers 10 bases. Germline V lookup: CDR1 SGHNT, CDR2 YYREEE (reference sequence). This CDR3 region has 17 residues. The V gene end was trimmed by 5 bases and the J gene end by 0 bases; junction bases not matched to a gene: 7. CDR3 loop: CASSPTSGAANTGELFF. CDR3 sequence (DNA): TGTGCCAGCAGTCCTACTAGCGGGGCCGCGAACACCGGGGAGCTGTTTTTT.

The chain is built from TRBV4-1 and TRBJ2-7; 7 bases fit TRBD2. CDR1 and CDR2 from the germline V gene are MGHRA and YSYEKL. CDR3 size: 14 residues. The V segment lost 7 bases and the J segment 2 bases; nucleotides outside the gene matches: 8. The CDR3 is CASNPRETPYEQYF. The CDR3 DNA follows: TGCGCCAGCAACCCGCGGGAGACACCCTACGAGCAGTACTTC.

The V call is TRBV5-1, the J call TRBJ2-1; 12 bases agree with TRBD2. V lost 8 bases, J lost 6 bases, and 9 bases stayed unmatched. Germline-derived CDR1 and CDR2 are SGHRS and YFSETQ. The CDR3 loop spans 15 amino acids. The CDR3 bases are TGCGCCAGTAGACTAGCGGGAGTGAATGGCAATGAGCAGTTCTTC. Encoded protein: CASRLAGVNGNEQFF.

The V gene is TRBV3-1, the J gene TRBJ2-1; D is undetermined. Looked up from germline, CDR1 is LGHDT and CDR2 is YNNKEL (reference sequence). V was trimmed by 1 base and J by 10 bases, leaving 14 bases between them. This CDR3 is 14 amino acids long. CDR3 amino acids: CASSQGNSMGEQFF. The CDR3 nucleotides read TGTGCCAGCAGCCAAGGAAATAGTATGGGCGAGCAGTTCTTC.

This sequence joins TRBV4-2 and TRBJ2-7, with 9 bases identical to TRBD2. The CDR3 is made up of 17 amino acids. The germline CDR1 and CDR2 sequences are LGHNA and YNFKEQ. Trimming cost V 4 bases and J 3 bases; bases outside gene matches: 13. The CDR3 reads CASSPHPPSGKNYEQYF. CDR3 sequence (DNA): TGTGCCAGCAGCCCCCACCCTCCTAGCGGGAAAAACTACGAGCAGTACTTC.

This chain connects TRBV7-9 to TRBJ2-5, with 10 bases identical to TRBD2. This CDR3 contains 18 residues. In germline, CDR1 is SEHNR, CDR2 FQNEAQ (reference sequence). The V and J ends lost 5 bases and 5 bases, in that order; junction bases with no gene match: 17. CDR3 sequence (DNA): TGTGCCAGCAGCCCCAATCACGATCTAGCGGGGGTCGGTGAGACCCAGTACTTC. Its translation is CASSPNHDLAGVGETQYF.

This clonotype came up a few times. J is TRBJ2-7 and V is TRBV9; 9 nucleotides agree with TRBD1. CDR3 size: 12 residues. V trimming: 4 bases; J trimming: 6 bases; junction bases outside the gene matches: 2. Germline CDR1 and CDR2: SGDLS and YYNGEE. CDR3 region: CASSLTGGEQYF. In nucleotides, the CDR3 is TGTGCCAGCAGCCTGACAGGGGGCGAGCAGTACTTC.

V is TRBV11-2 and J is TRBJ2-5; D ambiguous. Germline CDR1 is SGHAT and CDR2 is FQNNGV. CDR3 length equals 12 residues. V lost 5 bases, J lost 1 base, and 5 bases lay in between. CDR3 DNA: TGTGCCAGCAGCCCCACCCAAGAGACCCAGTACTTC. This codes for CASSPTQETQYF.

This chain uses TRBV12-3 or TRBV12-4 with TRBJ2-5; the match to TRBD2 covers 9 bases. The CDR3 is 16 amino acids. V dropped 3 bases and J dropped 1; count of bases not matched to a gene: 6. The CDR3 coding sequence is TGTGCCAGCAGTTTGGCTAGCGGGATTCCCCAAGAGACCCAGTACTTC. It codes for CASSLASGIPQETQYF.

The chain employs TRBV7-9 and TRBJ2-7; TRBD1 is a possible D gene (6 bases). There are 16 residues in the CDR3. Germline CDR1 reads SEHNR; CDR2 reads FQNEAQ (reference sequence). Between the trimmed V and J ends, which lost 4 bases and 0 bases, there was a span of 16 bases. The CDR3 DNA reads TGTGCCAGCAGCTCGTTACAGGGCTACTACTCCTACGAGCAGTACTTC. This gives the protein CASSSLQGYYSYEQYF.

The genes are TRBV3-1 and TRBJ2-7; 13 bases are shared with TRBD2. The CDR3 is made up of 15 amino acids. CDR1 and CDR2 from the germline V gene are LGHDT and YNNKEL (reference sequence). The V segment lost 4 bases and the J segment 5 bases; nucleotides outside the gene matches: 5. The CDR3 sequence is CASSRPGLAGNEQYF. In nucleotides, the CDR3 is TGTGCCAGCAGCCGACCGGGACTAGCGGGAAACGAGCAGTACTTC.

In its sample, this clonotype was seen a few times. This chain links TRBV6-1 with TRBJ2-7, with 10 bases that match TRBD2. The V gene end was trimmed by 5 bases and the J gene end by 3 bases; junction bases not matched to a gene: 1. From germline, CDR1 is MNHNS and CDR2 SASEGT. This CDR3 has 13 amino acids. The CDR3 protein is CASSWTSGYEQYF. CDR3 bases: TGTGCCAGCAGTTGGACTAGCGGCTACGAGCAGTACTTC.

This rearrangement joins TRBV5-1 to TRBJ2-3, with 7 bases matching TRBD2. After removal of 1 base from V and 0 bases from J, the junction contained 2 bases not matched to a gene. Germline V CDR1 and CDR2: SGHRS, YFSETQ. This CDR3 is built from 15 residues. The CDR3: CASSLTLASTDTQYF. CDR3 in DNA: TGCGCCAGCAGCTTGACACTAGCGAGCACAGATACGCAGTATTTT.

This clonotype appeared once. The rearrangement joins TRBV20-1 to TRBJ1-1; D is unresolved. The CDR3 sequence is 13 residues long. V was cut by 1 base and J by 4 bases, with 10 bases left in between. Germline V lookup: CDR1 DFQATT, CDR2 SNEGSKA (reference sequence). The CDR3 region is CSARGRLGTEAFF. The CDR3 region has the DNA TGCAGTGCTAGAGGGCGCTTGGGCACTGAAGCTTTCTTT.

The chain carries TRBV4-1 and TRBJ2-1; TRBD2 agrees at 7 bases. This CDR3 region has 15 residues. With 3 bases clipped from V and 2 bases from J, the junction kept 4 bases outside the gene matches. CDR1 MGHRA and CDR2 YSYEKL come from the germline V gene. CDR3 in DNA: TGCGCCAGCAGCCACCGACTAGCCCCCTACAATGAGCAGTTCTTC. Its translation: CASSHRLAPYNEQFF.

This clonotype was observed once. This sequence joins TRBV9 and TRBJ2-7; D possibly corresponds to TRBD2 (5 bases). CDR3 length: 14 amino acids. The V gene's germline CDR1 is SGDLS and CDR2 YYNGEE. The V and J ends lost 2 bases and 6 bases respectively, with 15 bases between them. CDR3: CASSVGKTGFEQYF. For the CDR3, the DNA is TGTGCCAGCAGCGTGGGTAAGACGGGGTTCGAGCAGTACTTC. The whole variable domain, filled in from reference TRBV9 and TRBJ2-7, reads DSGVTQTPKHLITATGQRVTLRCSPRSGDLSVYWYQQSLDQGLQFLIQYYNGEERAKGNILERFSAQQFPDLHSELNLSSLELGDSALYFCASSVGKTGFEQYFGPGTRLTVT.

The gene calls are TRBV13 and TRBJ2-4; TRBD1 is a possible D gene (5 bases). Trimming removed 4 bases at V and 0 bases at J, with 10 bases between. The CDR3 extends over 15 amino acids. Per germline, CDR1 PRHDT and CDR2 FYEKMQ (reference sequence). CDR3 DNA sequence: TGTGCCAGCAGCTCCAGGGCAGAAGCCAAAAACATTCAGTACTTC. Residues: CASSSRAEAKNIQYF.

V and J are TRBV29-1 and TRBJ1-1; no reliable D call. Germline loops: CDR1 SQVTM, CDR2 ANQGSEA. V gave up 3 bases and J gave up 7 bases, with 6 bases separating them. CDR3 length equals 10 residues. This CDR3 reads CSVDRVEAFF. The CDR3 nucleotides are TGCAGCGTTGATCGGGTTGAAGCTTTCTTT.

The chain joins TRBV12-3 or TRBV12-4 to TRBJ1-2; no clear D. The CDR3 consists of 12 residues. The V and J ends lost 6 bases and 0 bases respectively, with 5 bases between them. CDR3 region: CASSQANYGYTF. The CDR3 bases are TGTGCCAGCAGCCAAGCTAACTATGGCTACACCTTC.

The chain joins TRBV24-1 to TRBJ2-3, with TRBD2 matching 9 bases. Germline CDR1 is KGHDR and CDR2 is SFDVKD. The CDR3 is 15 residues long. Germline trimming cut 7 bases from V and 2 bases from J; bases unmatched to any gene: 6. DNA of the CDR3: TGTGCCACCAGCCAAGGACTAGCGTACACAGATACGCAGTATTTT. It is translated as CATSQGLAYTDTQYF.

The chain combines TRBV4-3 with TRBJ2-1, with 9 bases aligning to TRBD2. V was clipped by 1 base and J by 7 bases; unmatched bases: 8. Germline CDR1 LGHNA, CDR2 YSLEER. CDR3 length: 16 residues. The CDR3 region has the DNA TGCGCCAGCAGCCAAGTGGCTAGCGGGATTTATAATGAGCAGTTCTTC. Its translation is CASSQVASGIYNEQFF.

This clonotype has only a few counts. The rearrangement uses TRBV4-2 and TRBJ2-2; 7 bases fit TRBD2. The CDR3 is made up of 17 amino acids. Unmatched junction bases numbered 14, after V lost 1 base and J lost 9 bases. Germline-derived CDR1 and CDR2 are LGHNA and YNFKEQ. The CDR3 sequence is CASSQAPSSGAQRELFF. CDR3 in DNA: TGTGCCAGCAGCCAAGCCCCCTCTAGCGGAGCACAACGGGAGCTGTTTTTT.

V usage is TRBV5-1 and J usage is TRBJ2-5; D is possibly TRBD2 (6 bases). CDR3 length: 15 amino acids. CDR1 and CDR2 from the germline V gene are SGHRS and YFSETQ. V was trimmed by 4 bases and J by 5 bases, leaving 18 bases between them. The chain's CDR3 is CASSAWGLSGETQYF. The CDR3, as DNA: TGCGCCAGCAGCGCCTGGGGACTTTCGGGGGAGACCCAGTACTTC.